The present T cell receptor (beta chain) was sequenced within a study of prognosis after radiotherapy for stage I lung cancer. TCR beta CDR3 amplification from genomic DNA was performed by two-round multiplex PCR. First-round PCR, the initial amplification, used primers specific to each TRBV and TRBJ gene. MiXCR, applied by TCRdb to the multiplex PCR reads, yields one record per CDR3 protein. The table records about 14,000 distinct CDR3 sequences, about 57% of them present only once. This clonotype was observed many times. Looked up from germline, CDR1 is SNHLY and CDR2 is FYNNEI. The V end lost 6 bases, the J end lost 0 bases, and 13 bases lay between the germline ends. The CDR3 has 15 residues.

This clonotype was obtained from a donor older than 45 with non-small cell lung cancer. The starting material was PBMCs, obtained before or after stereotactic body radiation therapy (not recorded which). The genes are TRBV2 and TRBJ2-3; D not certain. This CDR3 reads CASRAIRISTDTQYF. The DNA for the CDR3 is TGTGCCAGCAGAGCCATTAGGATTAGCACAGATACGCAGTATTTT.